This T cell receptor beta chain was captured by sequencing in a study of blood T cell repertoires in COVID-19 (dated by TCRdb to about 2020). The study in broad terms: Collaborator samples came from the United States, Italy and Spain and covered acute and convalescent phases of COVID-19. The material from the prospective study consisted of cDNA or gDNA derived from T cells, B-cell-depleted T cells, or PBMCs. Subjects who had been exposed to COVID-19, were actively infected with it, or had recovered from it provided the deeply sampled blood TCRbeta repertoires that made up the dataset. The repertoires were released in a freely available public database intended as a resource for research on the immune response to SARS-CoV-2. The samples were drawn from the first 160 participants of the ongoing ImmuneRACE study and from under 1,500 subjects provided by 6 global collaborators. The sample metadata nearly always contained a de-identified subject ID, COVID-19 status, age in years and sex. Where available, HLA class I and class II types were taken from metadata supplied by the sample provider and were not determined by assay-based typing. Points the paper makes about the study in general: The amount of clinical and demographic metadata varied by source and participant and was provided uncurated.

The trim is 5 bases for V and 3 bases for J, with a gap of 11 bases between the germline ends. The CDR1 and CDR2 encoded by the germline V gene are SNHLY and FYNNEI. Including the terminal cysteine and phenylalanine, the CDR3 comprises 13 residues. Only CDR3 DNA remains: 39 bases, in frame from the first base. Participants in the prospective study were enrolled through a virtual design, were aged about 18 to 89 years, and lived in approximately 24 United States geographic areas. In the prospective study, cohorts were assigned on the basis of participant-reported clinical history obtained from a screening survey and a study questionnaire. ImmuneRACE Cohort 3 recovered participants were defined by two consecutive negative NP/OP PCR tests, healthcare professional clearance, or symptom resolution. Each participant in the prospective study had whole blood, serum and a nasopharyngeal or oropharyngeal swab collected by mobile phlebotomists. Over a roughly 2-month period, participants in the prospective study had the option of providing additional blood draws and questionnaires. Prospective study blood samples were shipped either frozen or at room temperature before DNA extraction.

For this clone: It lacks a known antigen. The record has no base qualities; no much larger clone is one base away.

TCRbeta CDR3 regions were amplified from genomic DNA by means of the immunoSEQ Assay, a bias-controlled multiplex PCR. The source study handled its data this way. Nucleated cell counts per sample were estimated from amplification of reference gene primers within the assay. Sequence reads were collapsed and filtered to measure the absolute abundance of every unique TCRbeta CDR3 rearrangement. For each sample, productive Simpson clonality was calculated as the square root of Simpson's diversity index across productive rearrangements. Entries here come from immuneACCESS through TCRdb and include only in-frame sequences with V and J called. Some clones fail to appear in such tables; in the studies checked, an unresolved V gene covers under half of the shortfall, and the cause of the remainder is unknown. Clone size and V and J calls were adopted from that table, with D and trimming inferred from the DNA. This sample has 400,000 to 450,000 clones in its table, and roughly 88% of those were observed once. The ten most abundant clones make up under 0.7% of the sample.

Sequencing was performed on PBMCs or T cells enriched from blood (not recorded which). This receptor was taken from a man between 18 and 35 years old who had recovered from COVID-19. Here the chain combines TRBV2 and TRBJ2-7; D gene: possibly TRBD1, on 5 matching bases. For the CDR3, the sequence is CASSTDSLYEQYF. Read as DNA, the sequence is TGTGCCAGCAGTACCGACAGCCTCTACGAGCAGTACTTC.